This is a list of T cell receptor beta chains from one sample in a study of shared clonotypes between healthy human individuals. Profiling relied on immunoSEQ multiplex PCR, and the TCRdb table lists in-frame clones only, not all of them. The table has some 2 million clones, about 95% seen once. The sequencing sample was made of naive CD8+ T cells sorted from blood. The receptors shown here come from a man in his late teens or twenties in good health. Both conserved end residues are part of each CDR3. Fields, in order: J gene, D gene, V gene, clone size, CDR3 DNA, CDR3 protein. D genes are given only for firm matches. Only some rows state a clone size, as once, few, many or a class for expanded clones.

j_gene: TRBJ1-1
d_gene: .
v_gene: TRBV5-8
abundance: .
CDR3nt: TGTGCCAGCAGCTTGAAGCTATCTCTGGGGCCGAACACTGAAGCTTTCTTT
CDR3aa: CASSLKLSLGPNTEAFF

j_gene: TRBJ1-5
d_gene: TRBD1
v_gene: TRBV30
abundance: few
CDR3nt: TGTGCCTGGAGTGCCGGGACAGATAGCAATCAGCCCCAGCATTTT
CDR3aa: CAWSAGTDSNQPQHF

j_gene: TRBJ1-5
d_gene: .
v_gene: TRBV6-6
abundance: .
CDR3nt: TGTGCCAGCAGTTACTCACAGGGAGATCAGCCCCAGCATTTT
CDR3aa: CASSYSQGDQPQHF

j_gene: TRBJ2-7
d_gene: TRBD2
v_gene: TRBV2
abundance: .
CDR3nt: TGTGCCAGCAGTTGGACTAGCGGGGATCCCTCCTACGAGCAGTACTTC
CDR3aa: CASSWTSGDPSYEQYF

j_gene: TRBJ2-7
d_gene: TRBD2
v_gene: TRBV28
abundance: .
CDR3nt: TGTGCCAGCAGACGAAGGACTAGCGGGAGTTTGCAGTACTTC
CDR3aa: CASRRRTSGSLQYF

j_gene: TRBJ2-7
d_gene: TRBD1
v_gene: TRBV6-1
abundance: .
CDR3nt: TGTGCCAGCACCATTAAGGACAGGGGGCGAGACGAGCAGTACTTC
CDR3aa: CASTIKDRGRDEQYF

j_gene: TRBJ2-7
d_gene: .
v_gene: TRBV5-6
abundance: .
CDR3nt: TGTGCCAGCAGCTTGTTTATGGCGGACGAGCAGTACTTC
CDR3aa: CASSLFMADEQYF

j_gene: TRBJ2-2
d_gene: .
v_gene: TRBV25-1
abundance: .
CDR3nt: TGTGCCAGCAGTGAATATGGAGGGCACACCGGGGAGCTGTTTTTT
CDR3aa: CASSEYGGHTGELFF

j_gene: TRBJ1-5
d_gene: .
v_gene: TRBV28
abundance: .
CDR3nt: TGTGCCAGCAGCGGACAGTCTAGCAATCAGCCCCAGCATTTT
CDR3aa: CASSGQSSNQPQHF

j_gene: TRBJ1-5
d_gene: .
v_gene: TRBV27
abundance: .
CDR3nt: TGTGCCAGCAGTTTGATTGGACCTAGCAATCAGCCCCAGCATTTT
CDR3aa: CASSLIGPSNQPQHF

j_gene: TRBJ2-7
d_gene: .
v_gene: TRBV29-1
abundance: .
CDR3nt: TGCAGCGCGCGGGATCCATTCTCCTACGAGCAGTACTTC
CDR3aa: CSARDPFSYEQYF

j_gene: TRBJ2-3
d_gene: TRBD2
v_gene: TRBV5-4
abundance: .
CDR3nt: TGTGCCAGCAGCTTGAGCGGGGGGGCTGCAGATACGCAGTATTTT
CDR3aa: CASSLSGGAADTQYF

j_gene: TRBJ2-7
d_gene: .
v_gene: TRBV19
abundance: .
CDR3nt: TGTGCCAGTAGTCCGGAAAACAGGGGAGGTTACGAGCAGTACTTC
CDR3aa: CASSPENRGGYEQYF

j_gene: TRBJ2-7
d_gene: TRBD1
v_gene: TRBV27
abundance: .
CDR3nt: TGTGCCAGCAGTTTAGGGACAGGGGGTCTCTACGAGCAGTACTTC
CDR3aa: CASSLGTGGLYEQYF

j_gene: TRBJ2-7
d_gene: TRBD2
v_gene: TRBV5-4
abundance: .
CDR3nt: TGTGCCAGCAGCCCTGGACTAGCGGGGGGCAGGTACGAGCAGTACTTC
CDR3aa: CASSPGLAGGRYEQYF

j_gene: TRBJ2-1
d_gene: TRBD1
v_gene: TRBV7-9
abundance: .
CDR3nt: TGTGCCAGCAGCCCGGGACAGGGGGCTATTAATGAGCAGTTCTTC
CDR3aa: CASSPGQGAINEQFF

j_gene: TRBJ2-7
d_gene: TRBD2
v_gene: TRBV6-1
abundance: .
CDR3nt: TGTGCCAGCAGTTTGAACGGACTAGCCCACCACGAGCAGTACTTC
CDR3aa: CASSLNGLAHHEQYF

j_gene: TRBJ1-5
d_gene: TRBD1
v_gene: TRBV6-5
abundance: .
CDR3nt: TGTGCCAGCAGTAAAGGGGGACAGGGAAGTCAGCCCCAGCATTTT
CDR3aa: CASSKGGQGSQPQHF

j_gene: TRBJ1-1
d_gene: .
v_gene: TRBV5-4
abundance: .
CDR3nt: TGTGCCAGCAGCTTAGGACCGGTCACTGAAGCTTTCTTT
CDR3aa: CASSLGPVTEAFF

j_gene: TRBJ2-5
d_gene: TRBD2
v_gene: TRBV28
abundance: .
CDR3nt: TGTGCCAGCAGCATAGGAGCTAGCGGCCCCCAAGAGACCCAGTACTTC
CDR3aa: CASSIGASGPQETQYF

j_gene: TRBJ1-1
d_gene: .
v_gene: TRBV28
abundance: .
CDR3nt: TGTGCCAGCAGTTTCAGTTGGGGGCGCGAATCGAACACTGAAGCTTTCTTT
CDR3aa: CASSFSWGRESNTEAFF

j_gene: TRBJ2-1
d_gene: .
v_gene: TRBV9
abundance: .
CDR3nt: TGTGCCAGCAGCGAGCTTGGGGGCTCCTACAATGAGCAGTTCTTC
CDR3aa: CASSELGGSYNEQFF

j_gene: TRBJ2-3
d_gene: .
v_gene: TRBV7-6
abundance: .
CDR3nt: TGTGCCAGCAGCCCAGCCCCGAGCACAGATACGCAGTATTTT
CDR3aa: CASSPAPSTDTQYF

j_gene: TRBJ2-7
d_gene: .
v_gene: TRBV2
abundance: .
CDR3nt: TGTGCCAGCAGTGGCCGGCTCCTCTACGAGCAGTACTTC
CDR3aa: CASSGRLLYEQYF